The sequence of this TCR beta chain was determined in a study of T cell responses to AZD1222 COVID-19 vaccine. Trimming took 5 bases from V and 8 from J, leaving 18 bases between them. The CDR3 has 15 amino acids. Per the germline V gene, CDR1 is LGHDT and CDR2 is YNNKEL (reference sequence). The data were produced by immunoSEQ multiplex PCR, yet TCRdb's version contains in-frame clones alone and is incomplete. The table records about 200,000 clones, around 94% of them present only once. Study outcomes and limitations: Most donors were white British and more were female, and clonal diversity was possibly underestimated.

In regard to this clone: Its antigen is not known.

This rearrangement joins TRBV3-1 (or the pseudogene TRBV3-2) to TRBJ1-4, with D possibly TRBD1 on 6 matching bases. This clonotype was sampled from an adult who received the MenACWY meningococcal vaccine as a control. This specimen was peripheral blood, taken 28 days after the second dose of the MenACWY control vaccine. The CDR3 spells CASSSWGAGREKLFF. The DNA of the CDR3 is TGTGCCAGCAGCTCGTGGGGGGCCGGTCGGGAAAAACTGTTTTTT.